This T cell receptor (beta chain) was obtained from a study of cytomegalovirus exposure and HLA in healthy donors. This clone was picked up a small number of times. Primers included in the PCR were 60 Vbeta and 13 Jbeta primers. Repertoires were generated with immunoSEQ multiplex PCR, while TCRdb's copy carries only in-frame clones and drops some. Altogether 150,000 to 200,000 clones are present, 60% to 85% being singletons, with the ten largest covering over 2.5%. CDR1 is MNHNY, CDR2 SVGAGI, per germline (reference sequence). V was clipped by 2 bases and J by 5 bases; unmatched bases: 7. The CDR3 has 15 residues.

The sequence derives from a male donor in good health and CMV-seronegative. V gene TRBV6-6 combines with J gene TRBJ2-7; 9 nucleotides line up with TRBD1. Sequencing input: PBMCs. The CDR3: CASSYPGTGFDEQYF. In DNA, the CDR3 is TGTGCCAGCAGTTACCCCGGGACAGGGTTCGACGAGCAGTACTTC.